Below, 26 T cell receptor beta chains from the same sample are listed, as sequenced in a study of blood T cell repertoires in COVID-19. TCRdb keeps only in-frame clones here, not all; method: immunoSEQ multiplex PCR. The sample has 85,000 to 95,000 clones; more than 70% are singletons. The sample was peripheral blood. Receptor source: a human donor in a cohort sampled during active COVID-19.

This chain joins TRBV7-2 and TRBJ2-7, with 8 bases that match TRBD2. Per germline, CDR1 SGHTA and CDR2 FQGNSA. This CDR3 has 14 residues. The V and J ends lost 5 bases and 3 bases, in that order; junction bases with no gene match: 6. CDR3 sequence (DNA): TGTGCCAGCAGCCTCGCCGGGGGGGTCTACGAGCAGTACTTC. Amino acids: CASSLAGGVYEQYF.

This clone has only one observation. This rearrangement joins TRBV6-5 to TRBJ2-7, with D possibly being TRBD1 (6 bases). Trimming removed 5 bases from V and 3 bases from J, with 8 bases in between. The germline V gene has CDR1 MNHEY and CDR2 SVGAGI. CDR3 length equals 12 residues. The CDR3 sequence: CASSQDSYEQYF. CDR3 in DNA: TGTGCCAGCAGTCAGGACAGCTACGAGCAGTACTTC.

As regards this clone: This sample includes further DNA sequences coding for the same CDR3. This chain joins TRBV19 and TRBJ1-1; 8 bases are a match to TRBD1. CDR1 and CDR2 (germline): LNHDA, SQIVND (reference sequence). V trimming: 8 bases; J trimming: 1 base; junction bases outside the gene matches: 3. This CDR3 has 13 residues. CDR3 in amino acids: CASLGQGNTEAFF. DNA of the CDR3: TGTGCCAGTTTAGGACAGGGGAACACTGAAGCTTTCTTT.

The V and J genes are TRBV18 and TRBJ1-5; 7 bases are shared with TRBD1. CDR1 and CDR2 from the germline V gene are KGHSH and LQKENI. With 6 bases clipped from V and 1 base from J, the junction kept 6 bases outside the gene matches. This CDR3 contains 15 residues. This CDR3 reads CASSVTGLSNQPQHF. For the CDR3, the DNA is TGTGCCAGCTCCGTGACAGGGTTGAGCAATCAGCCCCAGCATTTT. The full variable domain, rest sourced from reference TRBV18 and TRBJ1-5, is NAGVMQNPRHLVRRRGQEARLRCSPMKGHSHVYWYRQLPEEGLKFMVYLQKENIIDESGMPKERFSAEFPKEGPSILRIQQVVRGDSAAYFCASSVTGLSNQPQHFGDGTRLSIL.

The chain is built from TRBV7-8 and TRBJ2-3; TRBD1 agrees at 8 bases. Germline-derived CDR1 and CDR2 are SGHVS and FQNEAQ. V lost 3 bases, J lost 4 bases, and 3 bases stayed unmatched. There are 14 residues in the CDR3. CDR3 nucleotide sequence: TGTGCCAGCAGCTTGGGACAGGTCCCAGATACGCAGTATTTT. It codes for CASSLGQVPDTQYF.

This rearrangement joins TRBV10-3 to TRBJ1-2, with a tentative D call TRBD1 (5 bases). V shed 4 bases and J shed 5 bases, with 8 bases lying between them. This CDR3 contains 12 residues. Looked up from germline, CDR1 is ENHRY and CDR2 is SYGVKD. The CDR3: CAISARGYGYTF. The CDR3 nucleotides are TGTGCCATCAGTGCAAGGGGATATGGCTACACCTTC.

The chain combines TRBV5-1 with TRBJ1-1; TRBD1 matches 8 bases. Germline V CDR1 and CDR2: SGHRS, YFSETQ. The CDR3 runs 18 residues. Losses at the gene ends were 0 bases for V and 3 bases for J; bases not matched to a gene: 13. The CDR3 loop reads CASSLGTGTGYRYTEAFF. Here the CDR3 DNA reads TGCGCCAGCAGCTTGGGAACCGGGACAGGATATCGGTACACTGAAGCTTTCTTT.

The chain couples TRBV28 to TRBJ2-5; 9 nucleotides agree with TRBD1. Germline lookup yields CDR1 MDHEN and CDR2 SYDVKM. The CDR3 is 14 amino acids. V lost 6 bases and J lost 5; bases outside the gene matches: 7. For the CDR3, the DNA is TGTGCCAGCAGGTGGGACAGGGCGTTGGAGACCCAGTACTTC. It is translated as CASRWDRALETQYF.

The CDR3 sequence: CASSSRDGGYGYTF. In DNA, the CDR3 is TGTGCCAGCAGCTCTCGGGACGGGGGCTATGGCTACACCTTC. The chain combines TRBV5-6 with TRBJ1-2; D is possibly TRBD1 (5 bases). The CDR3 sequence is 14 residues long. The V gene lost 3 bases and the J gene lost 4 bases, with 13 bases spanning the gap. Germline V CDR1 and CDR2: SGHDT, YYEEEE. Based on the CDR3 plus reference TRBV5-6 and TRBJ1-2, the full variable domain is DAGVTQSPTHLIKTRGQQVTLRCSPKSGHDTVSWYQQALGQGPQFIFQYYEEEERQRGNFPDRFSGHQFPNYSSELNVNALLLGDSALYLCASSSRDGGYGYTFGSGTRLTVV.

CDR3 loop: CASRDSAYEQYF. The CDR3 bases are TGTGCCAGTAGGGACAGTGCCTACGAGCAGTACTTC. The chain couples TRBV19 to TRBJ2-7, with a tentative D call TRBD1 (6 bases). V lost 6 bases, J lost 2 bases, and 8 bases lay in between. This CDR3 comprises 12 residues. Germline CDR1 reads LNHDA; CDR2 reads SQIVND (reference sequence).

The chain recombines TRBV18 with TRBJ2-7, with 7 bases matching TRBD2. Germline V gene sequence: CDR1 KGHSH, CDR2 LQKENI. Germline trimming cut 3 bases from V and 6 bases from J; bases unmatched to any gene: 8. This CDR3 region has 14 residues. CDR3: CASSPTAGAREQYF. In nucleotides, the CDR3 is TGTGCCAGCTCACCGACTGCGGGAGCCCGCGAGCAGTACTTC.

This chain connects TRBV19 to TRBJ1-1; 7 bases are shared with TRBD1. The trim removed 1 base at V and 5 bases at J, leaving 4 bases unmatched. The CDR3 contains 14 residues. Germline CDR1 and CDR2: LNHDA and SQIVND (reference sequence). CDR3 residues: CASSIVQGETEAFF. The CDR3 nucleotides read TGTGCCAGTAGTATAGTGCAGGGGGAAACTGAAGCTTTCTTT.

This clone was detected many times. The chain is built from TRBV6-4 and TRBJ2-1; TRBD2 matches 8 bases. The length of the CDR3 is 16 residues. The junction had 11 bases not matched to a gene; V was cut back by 4 bases and J by 6 bases. Germline V lookup: CDR1 MRHNA, CDR2 SNTAGT. This CDR3 is CASSGELSGEINEQFF. In DNA form, the CDR3 reads TGTGCCAGCAGTGGGGAGCTTAGCGGGGAAATCAATGAGCAGTTCTTC.

The chain employs TRBV3-1 (or the pseudogene TRBV3-2) and TRBJ2-1; D perhaps matches TRBD2 (6 bases). The germline V gene has CDR1 LGHDT and CDR2 YNNKEL (reference sequence). CDR3 size: 15 residues. V dropped 4 bases and J dropped 7 bases, with 17 bases sitting between them. Here the CDR3 reads CASSPRGVVRNEQFF. DNA of the CDR3: TGTGCCAGCAGCCCCCGCGGGGTGGTTCGGAATGAGCAGTTCTTC.

This chain uses TRBV2 with TRBJ2-3, with 8 bases fitting TRBD2. V trimming: 3 bases; J trimming: 7 bases; junction bases outside the gene matches: 6. The germline CDR1 and CDR2 sequences are SNHLY and FYNNEI. This CDR3 spans 14 amino acids. This CDR3 reads CASSDRGGGNTQYF. Written as DNA, the CDR3 is TGTGCCAGCAGTGACCGGGGGGGCGGGAATACGCAGTATTTT. Full variable domain (outside the CDR3, taken from reference TRBV2 and TRBJ2-3): EPEVTQTPSHQVTQMGQEVILRCVPISNHLYFYWYRQILGQKVEFLVSFYNNEISEKSEIFDDQFSVERPDGSNFTLKIRSTKLEDSAMYFCASSDRGGGNTQYFGPGTRLTVL.

Of note for this clone: The same CDR3 can be traced to other DNA sequences in this sample. This chain links TRBV6-2 or TRBV6-3 with TRBJ2-7; perhaps TRBD1 as D (6 bases). Germline CDR1 MNHEY, CDR2 SVGEGT. Trimming shortened V by 5 bases and J by 2 bases, and 7 bases separated the two germline ends. CDR3 size: 12 residues. The CDR3: CASSDRTYEQYF. Here the CDR3 DNA reads TGTGCCAGCAGTGACAGGACCTACGAGCAGTACTTC.

CDR3 DNA sequence: TGTGCCAGCAGTGCAGGGGGCGTCGACTATGGCTACACCTTC. Amino acid sequence: CASSAGGVDYGYTF. The chain is built from TRBV2 and TRBJ1-2; TRBD1 matches 8 bases. The germline V gene has CDR1 SNHLY and CDR2 FYNNEI. The V segment lost 4 bases and the J segment 3 bases; nucleotides outside the gene matches: 4. The CDR3 is made up of 14 amino acids.

V gene TRBV27 combines with J gene TRBJ2-7, with 7 positions matching TRBD2. The CDR3 is made up of 14 amino acids. Germline V gene lookup returns CDR1 MNHEY and CDR2 SMNVEV (reference sequence). The V gene end was trimmed by 2 bases and the J gene end by 3 bases; junction bases not matched to a gene: 4. The CDR3 coding sequence is TGTGCCAGCAGTTTAGAGGGGAGGGGCTACGAGCAGTACTTC. As protein: CASSLEGRGYEQYF.

The chain uses TRBV9 and TRBJ2-2, with D perhaps TRBD1 (6 bases). This CDR3 has 15 residues. Germline CDR1 and CDR2: SGDLS and YYNGEE. Trimming shortened V by 0 bases and J by 5 bases, and 11 bases separated the two germline ends. The CDR3: CASSVGGGLTGELFF. The CDR3 nucleotides are TGTGCCAGCAGCGTAGGTGGGGGCCTGACCGGGGAGCTGTTTTTT.

The chain couples TRBV7-9 to TRBJ2-1; D unclear. The CDR3 is 12 amino acids. With 2 bases removed from V and 8 bases from J, the gap between germline ends came to 7 bases. Germline V lookup: CDR1 SEHNR, CDR2 FQNEAQ (reference sequence). CDR3 region: CASSLREDEQFF. CDR3 DNA: TGTGCCAGCAGCTTAAGAGAGGATGAGCAGTTCTTC.

The chain uses TRBV5-4 and TRBJ2-1; 11 positions match TRBD2. V was clipped by 1 base and J by 2 bases; unmatched bases: 2. The CDR3 has 16 residues. Germline CDR1 and CDR2: SGHNT and YYREEE (reference sequence). DNA of the CDR3: TGTGCCAGCAGCTTGTCACTAGCGGGAGCCTACAATGAGCAGTTCTTC. It encodes CASSLSLAGAYNEQFF.

A word on this clone: This same CDR3 is encoded by further DNA sequences in the sample. V is TRBV5-4 and J is TRBJ2-1, with 15 bases aligning to TRBD2. V shed 4 bases and J 7 bases; nucleotides not matched to a gene: 3. Germline CDR1 and CDR2: SGHNT and YYREEE (reference sequence). This CDR3 is 15 amino acids long. CDR3 residues: CASSTGLAGGNEQFF. Here the CDR3 DNA reads TGTGCCAGCAGCACGGGACTAGCGGGAGGAAATGAGCAGTTCTTC.

This rearrangement joins TRBV11-2 to TRBJ2-7, with D maybe TRBD1 (6 bases). The CDR3 sequence is 15 residues long. From germline, CDR1 is SGHAT and CDR2 FQNNGV. V gave up 4 bases and J gave up 4 bases, with 17 bases separating them. CDR3 residues: CASSSLTGTKYEQYF. The CDR3 region has the DNA TGTGCCAGCAGCTCGTTAACAGGGACCAAATACGAGCAGTACTTC.

The CDR3 bases are TGTGCCAGTAGTACGGGGGGCACTGGGGCCAACGTCCTGACTTTC. As protein: CASSTGGTGANVLTF. The chain has TRBV19 and TRBJ2-6; a possible D gene is TRBD2 (7 bases). This CDR3 spans 15 amino acids. Germline-derived CDR1 and CDR2 are LNHDA and SQIVND (reference sequence). The V and J ends lost 4 bases and 2 bases respectively, with 9 bases between them.

Only a few counts were recorded for this clone. The chain employs TRBV4-3 and TRBJ1-2, with D perhaps TRBD1 (6 bases). The CDR3 totals 16 residues. Trimming removed 5 bases from V and 0 bases from J, with 16 bases in between. CDR1 is LGHNA and CDR2 is YSLEER in the germline V gene. In DNA form, the CDR3 reads TGCGCCAGCAGCATCGACAGGAGTTCGCCTAACTATGGCTACACCTTC. It codes for CASSIDRSSPNYGYTF.

V usage is TRBV9 and J usage is TRBJ2-7; D gene ambiguous. This CDR3 comprises 13 residues. Germline V gene data show CDR1 as SGDLS and CDR2 as YYNGEE. Trimming pared 7 bases from V and 3 bases from J, leaving 14 bases between. The CDR3, as DNA: TGTGCCAGCTCTGTAGCCCCCTTCTACGAGCAGTACTTC. Translating gives CASSVAPFYEQYF.